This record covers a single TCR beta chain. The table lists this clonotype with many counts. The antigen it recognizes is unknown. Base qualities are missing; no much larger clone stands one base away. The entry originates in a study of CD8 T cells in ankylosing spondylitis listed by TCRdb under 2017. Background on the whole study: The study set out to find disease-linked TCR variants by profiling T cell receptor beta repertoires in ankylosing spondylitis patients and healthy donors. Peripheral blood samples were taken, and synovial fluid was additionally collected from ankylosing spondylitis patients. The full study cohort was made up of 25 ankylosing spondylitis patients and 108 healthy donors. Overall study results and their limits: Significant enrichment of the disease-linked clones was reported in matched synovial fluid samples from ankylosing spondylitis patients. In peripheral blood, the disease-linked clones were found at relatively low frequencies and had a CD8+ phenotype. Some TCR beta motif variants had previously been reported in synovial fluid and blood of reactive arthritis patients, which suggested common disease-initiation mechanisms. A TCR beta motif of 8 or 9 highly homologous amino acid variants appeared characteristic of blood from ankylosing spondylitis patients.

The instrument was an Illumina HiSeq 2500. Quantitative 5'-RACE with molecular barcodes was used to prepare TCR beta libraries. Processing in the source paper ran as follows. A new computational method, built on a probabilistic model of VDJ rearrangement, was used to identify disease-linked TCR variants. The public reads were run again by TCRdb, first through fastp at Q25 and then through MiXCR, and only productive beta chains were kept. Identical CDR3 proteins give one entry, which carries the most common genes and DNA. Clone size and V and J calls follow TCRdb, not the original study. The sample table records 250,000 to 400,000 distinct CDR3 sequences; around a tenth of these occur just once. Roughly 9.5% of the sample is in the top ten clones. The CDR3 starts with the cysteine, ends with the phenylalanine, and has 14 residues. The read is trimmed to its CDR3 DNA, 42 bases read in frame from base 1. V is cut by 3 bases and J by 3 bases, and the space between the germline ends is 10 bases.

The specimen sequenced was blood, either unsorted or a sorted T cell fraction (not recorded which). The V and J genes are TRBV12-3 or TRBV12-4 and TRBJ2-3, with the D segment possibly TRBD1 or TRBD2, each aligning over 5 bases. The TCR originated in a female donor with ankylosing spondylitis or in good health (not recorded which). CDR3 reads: CASSFRGATDTQYF. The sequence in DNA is TGTGCCAGCAGTTTTAGAGGGGCGACAGATACGCAGTATTTT.